This entry lists 8 T cell receptor beta chains sequenced from one sample in a study of T cell clusters in autoimmune cytopenias. TRB rearrangements were amplified by touch-down multiplex PCR with mixed TRB-A/B primers. TCRdb re-called the multiplex PCR reads and catalogs CDR3 proteins one per entry, DNA excluded. This sample contains roughly 10,000 distinct CDR3 sequences. Roughly 38,000 genome equivalents of blood DNA were amplified for TRB. These data also formed part of another study, on T cell repertoires in aging, cancer and after chemotherapy.

Material: peripheral blood. Every receptor here comes from a human donor in good health.

V usage is TRBV6-5 and J usage is TRBJ1-6. This CDR3 is 16 amino acids long. Germline CDR1 is MNHEY and CDR2 is SVGAGI. CDR3 region: CASRPLQSSYNSPLHF.

This chain links TRBV15 with TRBJ2-7. This CDR3 is 14 amino acids long. Per germline, CDR1 LNHNV and CDR2 YYDKDF (reference sequence). The CDR3 is CATSRGTMTYEQYF. The whole variable domain, filled in from reference TRBV15 and TRBJ2-7, reads DAMVIQNPRYQVTQFGKPVTLSCSQTLNHNVMYWYQQKSSQAPKLLFHYYDKDFNNEADTPDNFQSRRPNTSFCFLDIRSPGLGDTAMYLCATSRGTMTYEQYFGPGTRLTVT.

This chain joins TRBV19 and TRBJ1-4. Germline CDR1 reads LNHDA; CDR2 reads SQIVND (reference sequence). This CDR3 is built from 15 residues. CDR3: CASRALRAPNEKLFF.

J is TRBJ1-3 and V is TRBV28; TCRdb designates TRBD1, a call that cannot be tested without DNA. The germline V gene has CDR1 MDHEN and CDR2 SYDVKM. There are 15 residues in the CDR3. Here the CDR3 reads CASSQQGLAGNTIYF. The full variable domain, rest sourced from reference TRBV28 and TRBJ1-3, is DVKVTQSSRYLVKRTGEKVFLECVQDMDHENMFWYRQDPGLGLRLIYFSYDVKMKEKGDIPEGYSVSREKKERFSLILESASTNQTSMYLCASSQQGLAGNTIYFGEGSWLTVV.

The genes are TRBV7-2 and TRBJ2-1; there is no DNA to check the TCRdb D call of TRBD2. Germline-derived CDR1 and CDR2 are SGHTA and FQGNSA. The CDR3 runs 16 residues. This CDR3 reads CASSPWGSGSGNEQFF.

The chain employs TRBV28 and TRBJ1-6; without DNA, the TCRdb call of TRBD1 cannot be checked. Germline assignment: CDR1 MDHEN and CDR2 SYDVKM. The CDR3 covers 14 residues. Here the CDR3 reads CASMSGRYNSPLHF.

This clonotype is labeled medium-sized based on frequency. The chain carries TRBV29-1 and TRBJ1-1. Germline values: CDR1 SQVTM, CDR2 ANQGSEA. The CDR3 loop spans 11 amino acids. CDR3 loop: CSVRGWTEAFF.

The chain uses TRBV6-4 and TRBJ2-6; TCRdb gives TRBD1 as the D gene, but with no DNA this cannot be confirmed. CDR1 MRHNA and CDR2 SNTAGT come from the germline V gene. The length of the CDR3 is 18 residues. CDR3 region: CASSLPGSWSSGANVLTF.